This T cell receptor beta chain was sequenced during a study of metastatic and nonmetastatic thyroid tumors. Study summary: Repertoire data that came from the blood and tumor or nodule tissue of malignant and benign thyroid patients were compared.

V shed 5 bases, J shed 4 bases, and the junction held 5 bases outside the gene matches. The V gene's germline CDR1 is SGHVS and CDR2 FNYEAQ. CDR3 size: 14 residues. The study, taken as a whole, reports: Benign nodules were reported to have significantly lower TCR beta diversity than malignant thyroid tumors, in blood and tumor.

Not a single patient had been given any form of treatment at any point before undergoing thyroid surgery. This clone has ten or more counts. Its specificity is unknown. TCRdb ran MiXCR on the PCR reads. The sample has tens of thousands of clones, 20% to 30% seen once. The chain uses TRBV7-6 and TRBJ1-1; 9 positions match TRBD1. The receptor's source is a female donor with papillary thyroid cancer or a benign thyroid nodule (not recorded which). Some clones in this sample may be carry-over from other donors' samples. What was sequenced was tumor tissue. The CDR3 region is CASSPPGQGTEAFF. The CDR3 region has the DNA TGTGCCAGCAGCCCCCCGGGACAGGGCACTGAAGCTTTCTTT.